This T cell receptor beta chain was sequenced during a study of neurological immune-mediated disorders. Study-wide findings and caveats: The absence of any CDR3 amino acid sequence shared by expanded clones across subjects suggests that repertoires were private in all groups. Multiple sclerosis patients had less TCR clonal expansion than even healthy controls, unlike HTLV-1-associated myelopathy.

This clonotype was observed a handful of times. Its specificity is unknown. A much larger clone sits a single nucleotide away, making a read error possible. The germline CDR1 and CDR2 sequences are SGHDT and YYEEEE. This CDR3 comprises 18 residues. The time point: longitudinal time-point 3. Preparation of the unsorted libraries drew on 2 million PBMCs stored at -80 C. With 10-nucleotide random UMIs, 5'RACE was used to make the cDNA. One entry per CDR3 protein results from TCRdb running MiXCR on the 5' RACE reads. This sample has about 53,000 distinct CDR3 sequences; 8% to 9% occur once, and the top ten carry 1.9%.

This sequence was found in a woman between 40 and 55 years old in good health. Sequenced material: PBMCs. The chain combines TRBV5-6 with TRBJ1-2, with a possible D match to TRBD1 (6 bases). The DNA of the CDR3 is TGTGCCAGCAACTTGCCTGGAAACGTGCTGACAGGCCTCTATGGCTACACCTTC. Protein sequence: CASNLPGNVLTGLYGYTF.